The T cell receptor beta chain under discussion was sequenced for a study of cytomegalovirus exposure and HLA in healthy donors. As regards this clone: No antigen is known for it.

A multiplex PCR was run with 60 Vbeta primers and 13 Jbeta primers. Measured with immunoSEQ multiplex PCR; TCRdb has only the in-frame clones, and not every one. The sample has approximately 110,000 clones; approximately 70% are singletons. Findings and limits, study-wide: Most TCR sequences were seen very rarely across donors, but some public TCRs occurred in many. In a later analysis, donors in an Asian-associated ancestry cluster reportedly had fewer N-insertions in productive TCRs than the cohort mean. In an earlier analysis, productive rearrangement rates for most beta V segments clustered near 87% or 30%.

Trimming took off 3 bases at V and 7 bases at J, with 10 bases between the two ends. CDR1 and CDR2 (germline): KGHSH, LQKENI. This CDR3 region has 13 residues. Sequencing input: PBMCs. This clonotype originated in a man aged 40-55 years in good health and CMV-seropositive. This chain links TRBV18 with TRBJ1-5; no clear D. CDR3 nucleotide sequence: TGTGCCAGCTCACCCACGGAGGGCCAGCCCCAGCATTTT. Its protein product is CASSPTEGQPQHF.